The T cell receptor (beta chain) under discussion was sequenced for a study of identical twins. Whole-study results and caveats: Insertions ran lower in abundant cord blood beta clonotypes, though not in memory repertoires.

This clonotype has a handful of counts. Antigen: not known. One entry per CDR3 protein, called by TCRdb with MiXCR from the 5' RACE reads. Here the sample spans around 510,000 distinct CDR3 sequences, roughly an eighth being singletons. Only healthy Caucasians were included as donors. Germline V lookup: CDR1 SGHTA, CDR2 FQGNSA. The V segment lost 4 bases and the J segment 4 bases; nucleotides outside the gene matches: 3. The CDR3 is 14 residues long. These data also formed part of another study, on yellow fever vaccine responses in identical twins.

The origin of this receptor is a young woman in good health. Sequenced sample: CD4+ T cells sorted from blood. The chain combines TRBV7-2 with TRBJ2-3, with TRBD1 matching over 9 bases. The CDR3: CASSSWTGADTQYF. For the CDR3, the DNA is TGTGCCAGCAGCTCCTGGACAGGGGCAGATACGCAGTATTTT. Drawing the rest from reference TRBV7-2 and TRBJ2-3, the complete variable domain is GAGVSQSPSNKVTEKGKDVELRCDPISGHTALYWYRQSLGQGLEFLIYFQGNSAPDKSGLPSDRFSAERTGGSVSTLTIQRTQQEDSAVYLCASSSWTGADTQYFGPGTRLTVL.